Sequencing of this TCR beta chain was carried out in a study of T cell repertoires in cytomegalovirus infection (dated by TCRdb to about 2019). For context, the study as a whole: The peptide stimulations were aimed at well-studied HLA-B-restricted epitopes as well as recently identified HLA-C-restricted CMV epitopes, whose presentation resists viral immunomodulation. The HLA type of each donor mattered for the analysis, because public TCR beta signatures pointed to carriage of CMV infection along with the matching HLA type.

On the study overall, not on this receptor specifically: The ex vivo response was dominated by HLA-C-restricted CMV-specific TCR beta clonotypes, and the single most frequent clonotype in two of eight donors was supplied by these HLA-C-restricted clonotypes. Carriers of CMV infection plus the relevant HLA type were discriminated by the cumulative frequency of public TCR beta family members in the study cohort and in an independent approximately 360-donor cohort.

Worth noting for this clonotype: Its antigen is currently not known. One base away there is no much larger clone; base qualities are not given.

Reads for this sample came from an Illumina HiSeq 1500. The public reads were reprocessed in TCRdb via fastp at Q25 and MiXCR, keeping in-frame beta chains. Here each entry gathers all rows of one CDR3 protein and keeps the most common genes and DNA. The sample table contains hundreds of thousands of distinct CDR3 sequences; only one count was recorded for about 30% of them. In total, the top ten clones hold about 20% of the sample. According to the germline V gene (reference sequence), CDR1 reads DFQATT and CDR2 reads SNEGSKA. The CDR3 goes from the cysteine to the phenylalanine over 16 residues. Just the 48-base CDR3 DNA is kept, in frame starting at base 1. Trimmed from V: 6 bases; trimmed from J: 10 bases; junction bases lacking a gene match: 16. The sample's treatment or condition label, in plain terms: in vitro stimulation with specific CMV peptide epitopes to enrich CMV-specific T cells.

The clonotype was recovered from a human donor in good health (CMV status not recorded). Some clones in this sample may be carry-over from other donors' samples. The rearrangement combines TRBV20-1 with TRBJ2-1; 12 bases in the junction line up with TRBD2. The sample was cultured PBMCs, taken from culture after CMV antigen stimulation. The CDR3 reads CSADHLLAGGIREQFF. The DNA sequence is as follows: TGCAGTGCCGACCACTTACTAGCGGGAGGTATACGGGAGCAGTTCTTC.